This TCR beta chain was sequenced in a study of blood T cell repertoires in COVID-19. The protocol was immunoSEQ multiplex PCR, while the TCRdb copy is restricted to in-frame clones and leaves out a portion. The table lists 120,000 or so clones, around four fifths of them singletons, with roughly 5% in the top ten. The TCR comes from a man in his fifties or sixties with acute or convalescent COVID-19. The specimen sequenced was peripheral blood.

The chain's CDR3 is CASGQGYNEQFF. The CDR3 DNA reads as TGTGCCTCGGGACAAGGATACAATGAGCAGTTCTTC. The chain joins TRBV30 to TRBJ2-1, with a possible D match to TRBD1 (6 bases). Germline CDR1 GTSNPN, CDR2 SVGIG (reference sequence). The CDR3 runs 12 residues. V lost 7 bases and J 4 bases, leaving 11 bases between the germline ends.